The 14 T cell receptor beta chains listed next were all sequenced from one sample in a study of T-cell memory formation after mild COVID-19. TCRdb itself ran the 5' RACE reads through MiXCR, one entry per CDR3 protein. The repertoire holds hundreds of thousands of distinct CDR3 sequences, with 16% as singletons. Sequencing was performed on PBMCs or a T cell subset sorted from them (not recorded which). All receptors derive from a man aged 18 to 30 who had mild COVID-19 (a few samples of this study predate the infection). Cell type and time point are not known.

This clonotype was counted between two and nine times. The CDR3 coding sequence is TGCGCCAGCGCCCAAGGGCCTAGCACACACAATGAGCAGTTCTTC. Amino acid sequence: CASAQGPSTHNEQFF. This sequence joins TRBV5-1 and TRBJ2-1; D is perhaps TRBD2 (5 bases). Per germline, CDR1 SGHRS and CDR2 YFSETQ. The CDR3 consists of 15 residues. V was clipped by 7 bases and J by 5 bases, with 19 bases between them.

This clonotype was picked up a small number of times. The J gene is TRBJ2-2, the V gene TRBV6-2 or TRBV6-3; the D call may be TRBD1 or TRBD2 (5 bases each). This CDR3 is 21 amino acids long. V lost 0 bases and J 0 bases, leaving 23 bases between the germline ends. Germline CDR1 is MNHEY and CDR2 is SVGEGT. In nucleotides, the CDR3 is TGTGCCAGCAGTTACTCCGCCTTGGTCTCGGGACCACGATCGAACACCGGGGAGCTGTTTTTT. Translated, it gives CASSYSALVSGPRSNTGELFF.

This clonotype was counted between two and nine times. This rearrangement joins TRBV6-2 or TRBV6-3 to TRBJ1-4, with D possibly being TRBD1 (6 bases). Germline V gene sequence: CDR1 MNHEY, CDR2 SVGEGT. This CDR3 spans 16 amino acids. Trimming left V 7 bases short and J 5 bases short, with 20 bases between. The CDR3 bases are TGTGCCAGCACCCCGAGCCCCGGACAGAAGAATGAAAAACTGTTTTTT. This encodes CASTPSPGQKNEKLFF.

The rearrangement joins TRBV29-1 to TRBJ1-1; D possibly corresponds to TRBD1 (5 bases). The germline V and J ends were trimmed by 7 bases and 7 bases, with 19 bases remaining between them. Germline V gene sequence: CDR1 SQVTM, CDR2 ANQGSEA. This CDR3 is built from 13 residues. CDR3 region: CSAYKRLTVEAFF. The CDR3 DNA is TGCAGCGCTTATAAGAGGTTGACAGTTGAAGCTTTCTTT.

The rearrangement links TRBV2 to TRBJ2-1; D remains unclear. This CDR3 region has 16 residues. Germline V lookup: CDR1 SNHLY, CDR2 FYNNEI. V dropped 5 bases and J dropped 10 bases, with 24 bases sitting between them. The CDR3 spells CASSRSETRSYREQFF. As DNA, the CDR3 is TGTGCCAGCAGTCGGTCGGAGACTCGGTCGTACCGGGAGCAGTTCTTC.

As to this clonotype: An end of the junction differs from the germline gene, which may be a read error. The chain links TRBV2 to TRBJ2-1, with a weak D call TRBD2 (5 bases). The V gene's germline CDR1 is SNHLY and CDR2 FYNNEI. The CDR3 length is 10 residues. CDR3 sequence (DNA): TGTGCCAGCAGTGAAGTTAGCGTCCTCTTC. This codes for CASSEVSVLF. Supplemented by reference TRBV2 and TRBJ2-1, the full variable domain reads EPEVTQTPSHQVTQMGQEVILRCVPISNHLYFYWYRQILGQKVEFLVSFYNNEISEKSEIFDDQFSVERPDGSNFTLKIRSTKLEDSAMYFCASSEVSVLFGPGTRLTVL.

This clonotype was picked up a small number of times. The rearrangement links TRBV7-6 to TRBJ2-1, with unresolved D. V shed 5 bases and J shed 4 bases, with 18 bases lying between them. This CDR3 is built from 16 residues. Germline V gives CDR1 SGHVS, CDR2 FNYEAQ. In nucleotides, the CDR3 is TGTGCCAGCAGCCCCCGACCCGGGCCTCTTTACAATGAGCAGTTCTTC. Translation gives CASSPRPGPLYNEQFF.

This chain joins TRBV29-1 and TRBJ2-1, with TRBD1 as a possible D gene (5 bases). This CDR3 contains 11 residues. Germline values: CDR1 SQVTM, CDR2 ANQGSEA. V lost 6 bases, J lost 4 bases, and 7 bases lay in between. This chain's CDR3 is CSVRVYNEQFF. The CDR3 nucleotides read TGCAGCGTCAGGGTTTACAATGAGCAGTTCTTC.

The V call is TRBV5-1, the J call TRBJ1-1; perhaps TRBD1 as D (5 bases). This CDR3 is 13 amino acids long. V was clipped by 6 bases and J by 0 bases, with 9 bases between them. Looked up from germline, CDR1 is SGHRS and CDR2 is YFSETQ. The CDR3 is CASTLGLNTEAFF. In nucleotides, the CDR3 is TGCGCCAGCACTCTGGGACTGAACACTGAAGCTTTCTTT.

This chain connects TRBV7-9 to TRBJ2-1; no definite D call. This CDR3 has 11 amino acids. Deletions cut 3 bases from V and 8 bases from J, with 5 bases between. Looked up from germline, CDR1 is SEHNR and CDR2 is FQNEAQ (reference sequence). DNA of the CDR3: TGTGCCAGCAGCTTCTTCTATGAGCAGTTCTTC. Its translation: CASSFFYEQFF.

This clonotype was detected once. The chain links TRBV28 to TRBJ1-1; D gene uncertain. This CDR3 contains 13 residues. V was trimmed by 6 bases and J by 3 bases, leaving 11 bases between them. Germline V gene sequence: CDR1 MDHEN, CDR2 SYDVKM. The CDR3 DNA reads TGTGCCAGCAGGCCGCCCAGGCACACTGAAGCTTTCTTT. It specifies CASRPPRHTEAFF. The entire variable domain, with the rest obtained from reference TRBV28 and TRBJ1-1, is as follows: DVKVTQSSRYLVKRTGEKVFLECVQDMDHENMFWYRQDPGLGLRLIYFSYDVKMKEKGDIPEGYSVSREKKERFSLILESASTNQTSMYLCASRPPRHTEAFFGQGTRLTVV.

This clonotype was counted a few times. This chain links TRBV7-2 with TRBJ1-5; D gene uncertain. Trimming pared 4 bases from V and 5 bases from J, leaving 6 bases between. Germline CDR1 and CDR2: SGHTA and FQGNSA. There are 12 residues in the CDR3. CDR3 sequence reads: CASSYYDQPQHF. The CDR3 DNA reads TGTGCCAGCAGCTACTACGATCAGCCCCAGCATTTT. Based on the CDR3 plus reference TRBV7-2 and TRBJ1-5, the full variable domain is GAGVSQSPSNKVTEKGKDVELRCDPISGHTALYWYRQSLGQGLEFLIYFQGNSAPDKSGLPSDRFSAERTGGSVSTLTIQRTQQEDSAVYLCASSYYDQPQHFGDGTRLSIL.

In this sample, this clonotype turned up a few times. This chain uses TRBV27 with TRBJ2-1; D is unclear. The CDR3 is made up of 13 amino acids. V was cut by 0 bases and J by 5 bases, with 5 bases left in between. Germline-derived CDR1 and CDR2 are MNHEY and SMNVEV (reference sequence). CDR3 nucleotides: TGTGCCAGCAGTTTATCGCTGGACAATGAGCAGTTCTTC. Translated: CASSLSLDNEQFF.

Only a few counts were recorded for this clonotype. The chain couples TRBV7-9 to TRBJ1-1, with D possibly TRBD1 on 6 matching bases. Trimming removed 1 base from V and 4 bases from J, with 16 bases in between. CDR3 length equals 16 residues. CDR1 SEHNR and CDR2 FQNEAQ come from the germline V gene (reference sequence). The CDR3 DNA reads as TGTGCCAGCAGCTTAGGGGCCGGGGGCGGTTTCACTGAAGCTTTCTTT. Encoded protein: CASSLGAGGGFTEAFF.